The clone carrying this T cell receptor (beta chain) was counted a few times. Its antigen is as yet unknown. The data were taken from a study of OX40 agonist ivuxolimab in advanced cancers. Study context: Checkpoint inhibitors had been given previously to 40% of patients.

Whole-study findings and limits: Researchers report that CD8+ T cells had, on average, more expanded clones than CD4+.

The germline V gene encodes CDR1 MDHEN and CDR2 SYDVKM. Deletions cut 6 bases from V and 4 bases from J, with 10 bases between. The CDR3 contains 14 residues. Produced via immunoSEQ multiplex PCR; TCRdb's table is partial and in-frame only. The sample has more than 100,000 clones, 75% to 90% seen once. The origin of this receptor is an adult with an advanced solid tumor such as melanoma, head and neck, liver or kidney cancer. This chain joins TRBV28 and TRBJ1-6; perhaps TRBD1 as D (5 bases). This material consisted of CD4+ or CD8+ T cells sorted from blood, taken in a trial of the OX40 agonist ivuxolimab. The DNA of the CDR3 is TGTGCCAGCAGCGTACAGGTATATAATTCACCCCTCCACTTT. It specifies CASSVQVYNSPLHF.